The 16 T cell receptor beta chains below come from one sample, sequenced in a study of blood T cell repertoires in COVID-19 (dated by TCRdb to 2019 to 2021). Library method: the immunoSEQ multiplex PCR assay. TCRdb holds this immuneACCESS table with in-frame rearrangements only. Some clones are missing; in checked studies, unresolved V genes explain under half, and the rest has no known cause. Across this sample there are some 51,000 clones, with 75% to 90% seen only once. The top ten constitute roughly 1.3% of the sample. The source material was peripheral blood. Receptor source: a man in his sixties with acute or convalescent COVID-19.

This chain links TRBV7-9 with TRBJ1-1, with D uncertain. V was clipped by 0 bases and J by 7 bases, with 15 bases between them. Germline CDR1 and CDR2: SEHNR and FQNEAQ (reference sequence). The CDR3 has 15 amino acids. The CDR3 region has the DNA TGTGCCAGCAGCTTAGCGTACACACGGGGAAATGAAGCTTTCTTT. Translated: CASSLAYTRGNEAFF.

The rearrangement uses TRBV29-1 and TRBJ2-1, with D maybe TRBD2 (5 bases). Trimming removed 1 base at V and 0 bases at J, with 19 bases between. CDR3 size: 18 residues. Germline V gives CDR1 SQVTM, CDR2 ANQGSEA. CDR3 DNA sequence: TGCAGCGTTGAAGCGGTGGTCTGGGAGTCGAGCTCCTACAATGAGCAGTTCTTC. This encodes CSVEAVVWESSSYNEQFF.

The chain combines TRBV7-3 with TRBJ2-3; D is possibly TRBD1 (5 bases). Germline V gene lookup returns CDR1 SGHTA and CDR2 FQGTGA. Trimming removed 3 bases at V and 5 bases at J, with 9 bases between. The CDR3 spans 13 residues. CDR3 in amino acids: CASSFDRLDTQYF. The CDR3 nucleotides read TGTGCCAGCAGCTTCGACAGACTAGATACGCAGTATTTT.

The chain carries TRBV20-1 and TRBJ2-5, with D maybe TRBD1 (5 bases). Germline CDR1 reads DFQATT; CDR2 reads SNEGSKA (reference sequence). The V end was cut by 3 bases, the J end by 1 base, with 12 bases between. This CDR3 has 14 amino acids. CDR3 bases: TGCAGTGCTAGTGAATTCAGGGTCCAAGAGACCCAGTACTTC. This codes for CSASEFRVQETQYF.

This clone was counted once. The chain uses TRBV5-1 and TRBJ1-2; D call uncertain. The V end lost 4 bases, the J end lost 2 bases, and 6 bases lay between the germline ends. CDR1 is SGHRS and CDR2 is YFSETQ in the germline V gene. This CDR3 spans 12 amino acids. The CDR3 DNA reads TGCGCCAGCAGCGACGGGAACTATGGCTACACCTTC. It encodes CASSDGNYGYTF. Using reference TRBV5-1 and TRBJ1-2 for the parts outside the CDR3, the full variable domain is KAGVTQTPRYLIKTRGQQVTLSCSPISGHRSVSWYQQTPGQGLQFLFEYFSETQRNKGNFPGRFSGRQFSNSRSEMNVSTLELGDSALYLCASSDGNYGYTFGSGTRLTVV.

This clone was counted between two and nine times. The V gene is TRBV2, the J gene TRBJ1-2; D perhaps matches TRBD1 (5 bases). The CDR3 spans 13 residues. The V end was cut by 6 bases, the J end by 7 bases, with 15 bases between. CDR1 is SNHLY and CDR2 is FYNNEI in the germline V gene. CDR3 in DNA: TGTGCCAGCAGCGTAAGCAGGGACTCTGGCTACACCTTC. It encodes CASSVSRDSGYTF.

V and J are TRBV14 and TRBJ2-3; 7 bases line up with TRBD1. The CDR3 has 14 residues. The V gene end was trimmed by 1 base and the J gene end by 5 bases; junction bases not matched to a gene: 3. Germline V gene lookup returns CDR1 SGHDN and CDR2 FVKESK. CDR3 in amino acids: CASSQGQGVDTQYF. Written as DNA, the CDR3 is TGTGCCAGCAGCCAAGGACAGGGTGTAGATACGCAGTATTTT.

In DNA, the CDR3 is TGTGCCAGCAGCGGACAGGGCCAGTACACTGAAGCTTTCTTT. Protein product: CASSGQGQYTEAFF. The rearrangement links TRBV11-3 to TRBJ1-1; 8 bases line up with TRBD1. CDR3 length: 14 residues. Germline trimming cut 5 bases from V and 3 bases from J; bases unmatched to any gene: 5. Germline V gives CDR1 SGHNT, CDR2 YENEEA.

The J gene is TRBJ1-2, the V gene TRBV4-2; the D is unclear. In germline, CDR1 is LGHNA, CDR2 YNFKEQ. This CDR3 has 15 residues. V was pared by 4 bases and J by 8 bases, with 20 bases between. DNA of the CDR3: TGTGCCAGCAGCCCCCTGGACTCGAGCAGCGTGGGCTACACCTTC. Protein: CASSPLDSSSVGYTF.

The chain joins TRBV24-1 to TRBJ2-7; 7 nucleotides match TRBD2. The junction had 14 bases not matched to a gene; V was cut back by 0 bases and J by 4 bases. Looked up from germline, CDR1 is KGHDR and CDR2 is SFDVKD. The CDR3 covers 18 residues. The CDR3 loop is CATSDLNLGREILYEQYF. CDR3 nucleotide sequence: TGTGCCACCAGTGATTTGAATCTAGGGCGGGAGATATTGTACGAGCAGTACTTC.

Here the CDR3 DNA reads TGCAGTGCTACAGGGGACTATGGCTACACCTTC. Amino acid sequence: CSATGDYGYTF. The chain carries TRBV20-1 and TRBJ1-2; D possibly corresponds to TRBD1 (6 bases). Germline V gives CDR1 DFQATT, CDR2 SNEGSKA (reference sequence). The V gene lost 4 bases and the J gene lost 3 bases, with 6 bases spanning the gap. The CDR3 contains 11 residues.

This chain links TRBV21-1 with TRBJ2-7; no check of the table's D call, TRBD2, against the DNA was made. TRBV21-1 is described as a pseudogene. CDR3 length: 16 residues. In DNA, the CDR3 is TGTGCCAGCAGATCGCATCCGGGGTGGGTGATTGGCGAGCAGTACTTC. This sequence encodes CASRSHPGWVIGEQYF.

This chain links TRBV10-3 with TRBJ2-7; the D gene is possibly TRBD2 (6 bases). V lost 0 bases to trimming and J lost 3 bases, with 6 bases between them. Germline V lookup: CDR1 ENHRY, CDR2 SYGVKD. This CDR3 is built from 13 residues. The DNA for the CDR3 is TGTGCCATCAGTGAGTCAGCGGGCTACGAGCAGTACTTC. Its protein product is CAISESAGYEQYF.

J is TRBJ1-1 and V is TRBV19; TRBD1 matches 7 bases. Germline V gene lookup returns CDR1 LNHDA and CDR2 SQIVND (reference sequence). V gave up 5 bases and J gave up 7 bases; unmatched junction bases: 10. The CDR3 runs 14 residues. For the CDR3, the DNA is TGTGCCAGTAGTGCTACAGGGGTGGCCCTTGAAGCTTTCTTT. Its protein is CASSATGVALEAFF. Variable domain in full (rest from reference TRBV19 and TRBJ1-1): DGGITQSPKYLFRKEGQNVTLSCEQNLNHDAMYWYRQDPGQGLRLIYYSQIVNDFQKGDIAEGYSVSREKKESFPLTVTSAQKNPTAFYLCASSATGVALEAFFGQGTRLTVV.

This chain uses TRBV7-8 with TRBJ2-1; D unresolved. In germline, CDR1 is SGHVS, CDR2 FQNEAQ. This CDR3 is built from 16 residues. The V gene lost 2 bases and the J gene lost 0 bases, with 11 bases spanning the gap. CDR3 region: CASSLSRLNSYNEQFF. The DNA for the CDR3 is TGTGCCAGCAGCTTATCCAGGCTGAACTCCTACAATGAGCAGTTCTTC.

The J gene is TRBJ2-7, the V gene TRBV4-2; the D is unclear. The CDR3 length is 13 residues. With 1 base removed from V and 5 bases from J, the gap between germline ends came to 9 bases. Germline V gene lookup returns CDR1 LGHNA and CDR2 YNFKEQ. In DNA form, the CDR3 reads TGTGCCAGCAGCCAAGGTGAGAGGCACGAGCAGTACTTC. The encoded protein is CASSQGERHEQYF.